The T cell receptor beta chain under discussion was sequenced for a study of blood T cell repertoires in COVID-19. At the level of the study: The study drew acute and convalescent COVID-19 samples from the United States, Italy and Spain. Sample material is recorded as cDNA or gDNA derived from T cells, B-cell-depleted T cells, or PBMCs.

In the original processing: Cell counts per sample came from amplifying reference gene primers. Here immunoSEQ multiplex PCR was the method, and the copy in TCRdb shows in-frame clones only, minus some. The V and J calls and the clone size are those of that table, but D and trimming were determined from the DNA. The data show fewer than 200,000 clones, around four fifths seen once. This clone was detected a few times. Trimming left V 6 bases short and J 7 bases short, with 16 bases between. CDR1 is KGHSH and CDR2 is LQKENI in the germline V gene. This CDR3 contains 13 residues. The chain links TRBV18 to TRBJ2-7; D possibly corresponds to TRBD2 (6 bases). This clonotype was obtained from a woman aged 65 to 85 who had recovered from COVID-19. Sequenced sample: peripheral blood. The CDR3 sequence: CASSARAGWEQYF. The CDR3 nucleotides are TGTGCCAGCTCCGCCAGGGCGGGGTGGGAGCAGTACTTC.